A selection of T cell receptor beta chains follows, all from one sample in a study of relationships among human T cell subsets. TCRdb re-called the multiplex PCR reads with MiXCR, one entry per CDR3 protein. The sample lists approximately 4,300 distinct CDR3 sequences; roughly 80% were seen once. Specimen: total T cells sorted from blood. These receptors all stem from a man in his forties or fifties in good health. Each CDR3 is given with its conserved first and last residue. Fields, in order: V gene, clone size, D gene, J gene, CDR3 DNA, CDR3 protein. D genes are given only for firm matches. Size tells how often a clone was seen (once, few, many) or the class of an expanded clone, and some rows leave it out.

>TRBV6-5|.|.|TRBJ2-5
TGTGCCAGCAGTTGGGGGCGACAGAAAGAGACCCAGTACTTC
CASSWGRQKETQYF
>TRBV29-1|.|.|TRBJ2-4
TGCAGCGTTTTCAAGGATCTAGCCAAAAACATTCAGTACTTC
CSVFKDLAKNIQYF
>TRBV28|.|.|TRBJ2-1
TGTGCCAGCAGTTACGGCTACCGAGGAAACAATGAGCAGTTCTTC
CASSYGYRGNNEQFF
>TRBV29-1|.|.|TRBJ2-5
TGCAGCGTCCCGGGCCCTGAAGAGACCCAGTACTTC
CSVPGPEETQYF
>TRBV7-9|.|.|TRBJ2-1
TGTGCCAGCAGCTTGAGCTCAGGAGGGTACAATGAGCAGTTCTTC
CASSLSSGGYNEQFF
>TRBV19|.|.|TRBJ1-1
TGTGCCAGTAGTCACAGGCCCCTGAGCACTGAAGCTTTCTTT
CASSHRPLSTEAFF
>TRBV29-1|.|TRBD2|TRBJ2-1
TGCAGCGTTGGCACCGGGACTAGCGGATACAATGAGCAGTTCTTC
CSVGTGTSGYNEQFF
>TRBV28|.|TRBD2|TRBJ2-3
TGTGCCAGCAGGCCTACTAGCGGGAGATTTAGAGATACGCAGTATTTT
CASRPTSGRFRDTQYF
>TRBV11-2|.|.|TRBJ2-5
TGTGCCAGCAGCCAAGGTCGGGGTGCCCAAGAGACCCAGTACTTC
CASSQGRGAQETQYF
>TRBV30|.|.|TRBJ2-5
TGTGCCTGGAGTCCCGGGACAGCGGGGGAGACCCAGTACTTC
CAWSPGTAGETQYF
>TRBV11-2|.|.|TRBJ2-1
TGTGCCAGCAGCTTGTTGGGGCGGGGCGATGAGCAGTTCTTC
CASSLLGRGDEQFF
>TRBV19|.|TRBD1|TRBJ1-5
TGTGCCAGTAGTGTGCCCTCGACAGGGGGCGCGCCCCAGCATTTT
CASSVPSTGGAPQHF
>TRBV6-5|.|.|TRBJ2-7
TGTGCCAGCAGTTACGGATTCGAGCAGTACTTC
CASSYGFEQYF
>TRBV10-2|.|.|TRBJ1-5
TGCGCCAGCAGTGAGTCGAGATATAATCAGCCCCAGCATTTT
CASSESRYNQPQHF
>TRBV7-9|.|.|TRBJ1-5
TGTGCCAGCAGCCAAGTTGGCACAGGGCCCCAGCATTTT
CASSQVGTGPQHF
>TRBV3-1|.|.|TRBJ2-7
TGTGCCAGCAGCCAGGAAACAGGTAGTTACGAGCAGTACTTC
CASSQETGSYEQYF
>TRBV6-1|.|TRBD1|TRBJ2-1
TGTGCCAGCAGTGTCGAAGGACAGGGACGGGGTTGGGGTATCAATGAGCAGTTCTTC
CASSVEGQGRGWGINEQFF
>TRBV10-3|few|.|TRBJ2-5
TGTGCCATCAGTGAGTCCATGGGGCTGGCGGCCCAAGAGACCCAGTACTTC
CAISESMGLAAQETQYF
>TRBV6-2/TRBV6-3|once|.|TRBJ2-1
TGTGCCAGCAGTTACGGTGGTCGCTACAATGAGCAGTTCTTC
CASSYGGRYNEQFF
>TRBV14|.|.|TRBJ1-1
TGTGCCAGCAGCTTTGGGCAGGGGAATAACGGCCCTAAGGCTGAAGCTTTCTTT
CASSFGQGNNGPKAEAFF
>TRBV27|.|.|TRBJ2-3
TGTGCCAGCAGGCTAAACACAGATACGCAGTATTTT
CASRLNTDTQYF
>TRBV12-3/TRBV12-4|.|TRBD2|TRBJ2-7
TGTGCCAGCAGTTTAAATAGCGGGGGGCCTTACGAGCAGTACTTC
CASSLNSGGPYEQYF
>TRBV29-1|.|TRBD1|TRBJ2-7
TGCAGCGGGGAAGACAGGGGCGAGCAGTACTTC
CSGEDRGEQYF
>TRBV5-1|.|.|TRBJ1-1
TGCGCCAGCAGCTTGGCGTCGTTCCTGAACACTGAAGCTTTCTTT
CASSLASFLNTEAFF
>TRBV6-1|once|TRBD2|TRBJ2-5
TGTGCCAGCAGCTTGGGACTATCCGGTAGGGAGACCCAGTACTTC
CASSLGLSGRETQYF
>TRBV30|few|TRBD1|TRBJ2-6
TGTGCCTGGAATCCGGGGACAGTCCCTGGGGCCAACGTCCTGACTTTC
CAWNPGTVPGANVLTF
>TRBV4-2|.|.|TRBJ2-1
TGTGCCAGCAGCCAAGAGGGCGGGACCTACAATGAGCAGTTCTTC
CASSQEGGTYNEQFF
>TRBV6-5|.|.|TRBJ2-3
TGTGCCGGCAGTTACTCGTGGGCACCGGCAGATACGCAGTATTTT
CAGSYSWAPADTQYF
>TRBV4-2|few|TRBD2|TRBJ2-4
TGTGCCAGCAGCCAAGGGAGAGGACTAGCGGGGACCGGAAACATTCAGTACTTC
CASSQGRGLAGTGNIQYF
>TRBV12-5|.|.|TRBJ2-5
TGTGCTAGTGCTCCCTCGGGCCAAGAGACCCAGTACTTC
CASAPSGQETQYF
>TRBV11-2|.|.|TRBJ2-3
TGTGCCAGCAGCTTGAACGGGGTCACAGATACGCAGTATTTT
CASSLNGVTDTQYF
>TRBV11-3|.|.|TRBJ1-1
TGTGCCAGCAGCTTTGGTACAGCTGAACCAAAATTT
CASSFGTAEPKF
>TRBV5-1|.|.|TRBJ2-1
TGCGCCAGCAGCTGGACCTGGGGGAAGGGCAATGAGCAGTTCTTC
CASSWTWGKGNEQFF
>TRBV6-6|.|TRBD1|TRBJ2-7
TGTGCCAGCAGCCCCAGGGGGACGGGCTCCTACGAGCAGTACTTC
CASSPRGTGSYEQYF
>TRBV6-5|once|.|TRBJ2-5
TGTGCCAGCAGTTACTTCGGACACCTGGGAGAGACCCAGTACTTC
CASSYFGHLGETQYF
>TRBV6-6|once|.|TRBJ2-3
TGTGCCAGCAGCAGACCGGGGTCGGGAGATACGCAGTATTTT
CASSRPGSGDTQYF
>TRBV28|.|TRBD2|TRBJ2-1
TGTGCCACCGGCCTAGCGGGAGCCCCGGGGGTCTTC
CATGLAGAPGVF
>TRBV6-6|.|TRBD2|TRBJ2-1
TGTGCCAGCAGTGACTCGGCGGGAGTCTCCTCGGAGCAGTTCTTC
CASSDSAGVSSEQFF
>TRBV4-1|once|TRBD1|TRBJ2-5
TGCGCCAGCAGCCAAGATGCGACAGGGGCCCAAGAGACCCAGTACTTC
CASSQDATGAQETQYF
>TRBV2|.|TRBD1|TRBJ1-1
TGTGCCAGCAGTGGACAGGGAGGCACTGAAGCTTTCTTT
CASSGQGGTEAFF
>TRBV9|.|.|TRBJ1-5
TGTGCCAGCAGCGTAGAAGCTGACAATCAGCCCCAGCATTTT
CASSVEADNQPQHF
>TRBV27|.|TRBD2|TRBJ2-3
TGTGCCAGCAGTTCGGGACTAGGGGTGGTGGATACGCAGTATTTT
CASSSGLGVVDTQYF
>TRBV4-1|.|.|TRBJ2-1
TGCGCCAGCAGCCAAGATAAGGCCTTAAGCTCCTACAATGAGCAGTTCTTC
CASSQDKALSSYNEQFF
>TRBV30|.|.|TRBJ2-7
TGTGCCTGGAGGCTACAGGGAGGGACCTACGAGCAGTACTTC
CAWRLQGGTYEQYF